One sample yielded the 19 T cell receptor beta chains listed below, sequenced in a study of blood T cells in healthy people across ages. Through a sample-barcoded 5' primer and a J-beta primer mix, a second PCR was run for roughly 6 to 11 cycles. TCRdb itself ran the 5' RACE reads through MiXCR, one entry per CDR3 protein. The sample consists of roughly 800,000 distinct CDR3 sequences, more than 45% of them appearing once. The sample consisted of blood. The source is a man aged 25-45 years in good health.

This clonotype was recorded a few times. The chain is built from TRBV14 and TRBJ2-7; D is unclear. The CDR3 loop spans 14 amino acids. V gave up 0 bases and J gave up 6 bases, with 12 bases separating them. Germline V gives CDR1 SGHDN, CDR2 FVKESK. This CDR3 reads CASSQDVGKGEQYF. As DNA, the CDR3 is TGTGCCAGCAGCCAAGATGTGGGGAAAGGCGAGCAGTACTTC.

The chain has TRBV20-1 and TRBJ2-7; 7 positions match TRBD2. Germline CDR1 and CDR2: DFQATT and SNEGSKA (reference sequence). The CDR3 runs 15 residues. J gave up 3 bases and V 3 bases, and 11 bases lay outside the gene matches. CDR3 nucleotide sequence: TGCAGTGCTAGCCCCTCAGGCTGGGACTACTACGAGCAGTACTTC. The encoded protein is CSASPSGWDYYEQYF.

This chain uses TRBV10-2 with TRBJ1-5; 7 positions agree with TRBD1. Germline-derived CDR1 and CDR2 are WSHSY and SAAADI. The V segment lost 3 bases and the J segment 3 bases; nucleotides outside the gene matches: 5. This CDR3 spans 15 amino acids. The CDR3 bases are TGCGCCAGCAGTGATGCAGGGGGGCCCAATCAGCCCCAGCATTTT. Protein sequence: CASSDAGGPNQPQHF.

The chain is built from TRBV28 and TRBJ2-7; 7 nucleotides agree with TRBD2. V gave up 8 bases and J gave up 5 bases; unmatched junction bases: 9. From germline, CDR1 is MDHEN and CDR2 SYDVKM. CDR3 size: 13 residues. The chain's CDR3 is CASAEGGRHEQYF. CDR3 DNA: TGTGCCAGCGCGGAGGGAGGGCGCCACGAGCAGTACTTC.

In this sample, this clonotype turned up many times. The rearrangement uses TRBV6-4 and TRBJ2-3; 12 bases align to TRBD1. V lost 2 bases and J lost 4; bases outside the gene matches: 1. The CDR3 is made up of 15 amino acids. Germline loops: CDR1 MRHNA, CDR2 SNTAGT. Here the CDR3 reads CASSDGTGGADTQYF. CDR3 sequence (DNA): TGTGCCAGCAGTGACGGGACAGGGGGCGCAGATACGCAGTATTTT.

The chain carries TRBV20-1 and TRBJ2-3, with 11 bases matching TRBD2. The junction had 7 bases not matched to a gene; V was cut back by 3 bases and J by 2 bases. CDR1 is DFQATT, CDR2 SNEGSKA, per germline (reference sequence). The CDR3 is 16 residues long. In DNA form, the CDR3 reads TGCAGTGCTAGGAAGGGACTAGCGGAGAACACAGATACGCAGTATTTT. This gives the protein CSARKGLAENTDTQYF.

Of note for this clonotype: A junction boundary mismatches the germline segment, possibly from a read error. The rearrangement links TRBV29-1 to TRBJ2-1, with D unclear. CDR1 and CDR2 from the germline V gene are SQVTM and ANQGSEA. The CDR3 is 11 amino acids. CDR3 sequence: CSGEGNNEQFF. The DNA for the CDR3 is TGCAGCGGTGAAGGAAACAATGAGCAGTTCTTC.

V is TRBV7-2 and J is TRBJ2-5, with 9 bases that match TRBD1. The J call may be incorrect, as the DNA end agrees better with TRBJ2-7. Germline assignment: CDR1 SGHTA and CDR2 FQGNSA. The CDR3 extends over 16 amino acids. The CDR3 DNA reads as TGTGCCAGCAGTCGGCAGACAGGGGGGGGGGATTACGAGCAGTACTTC. Residues: CASSRQTGGGDYEQYF.

This chain joins TRBV2 and TRBJ2-4; 11 bases map to TRBD2. TRBJ2-7 explains the end of the DNA better; the J call may be wrong. The CDR3 extends over 16 amino acids. CDR1 and CDR2 (germline): SNHLY, FYNNEI. CDR3 coding DNA: TGTGCCAGCAGTGCCCGACTAGCGGGACTCGACTACGAGCAGTACTTC. This encodes CASSARLAGLDYEQYF.

The gene calls are TRBV10-3 and TRBJ2-7; the match to TRBD1 covers 8 bases. Per germline, CDR1 ENHRY and CDR2 SYGVKD. J lost 3 bases, V lost 6 bases, and 7 bases had no gene match. This CDR3 region has 14 residues. CDR3 protein: CAISGGTGFYEQYF. The CDR3, as DNA: TGTGCCATCAGCGGTGGGACAGGCTTCTACGAGCAGTACTTC.

J is TRBJ2-1 and V is TRBV28, with D tentatively TRBD2 (6 bases). The CDR3 sequence is 12 residues long. Germline V gene lookup returns CDR1 MDHEN and CDR2 SYDVKM. With 8 bases removed from V and 7 bases from J, the gap between germline ends came to 12 bases. CDR3 region: CASAPRENEQFF. The CDR3 DNA follows: TGTGCCAGCGCCCCCCGGGAGAATGAGCAGTTCTTC.

V is TRBV9 and J is TRBJ2-7; no reliable D call. The end of the DNA aligns better with TRBJ2-5, so the J call may be wrong. This CDR3 has 15 amino acids. CDR1 and CDR2 from the germline V gene are SGDLS and YYNGEE. CDR3 DNA sequence: TGTGCCAGCAGCGTAGGGCTGGGGTCACGAGAGACCCAGTACTTC. Protein: CASSVGLGSRETQYF.

The chain joins TRBV7-8 to TRBJ2-3, with 8 positions matching TRBD1. Germline values: CDR1 SGHVS, CDR2 FQNEAQ. The length of the CDR3 is 14 residues. J gave up 5 bases and V 6 bases, and 7 bases lay outside the gene matches. The CDR3 reads CASSHGQGGDTQYF. The CDR3, as DNA: TGTGCCAGCAGTCACGGACAGGGAGGAGATACGCAGTATTTT. The variable domain in full, completed from reference TRBV7-8 and TRBJ2-3, reads GAGVSQSPRYKVAKRGQDVALRCDPISGHVSLFWYQQALGQGPEFLTYFQNEAQLDKSGLPSDRFFAERPEGSVSTLKIQRTQQEDSAVYLCASSHGQGGDTQYFGPGTRLTVL.

Details on this clonotype: A much more abundant neighbour one base away suggests this may be a read error. The gene calls are TRBV10-3 and TRBJ2-4; D might be TRBD2 (6 bases). The germline V and J ends were trimmed by 0 bases and 0 bases, with 12 bases remaining between them. This CDR3 is 17 amino acids long. The germline V gene has CDR1 ENHRY and CDR2 SYGVKD. This chain's CDR3 is CAISESILGGAKNIQYF. The CDR3 coding sequence is TGTGCCATCAGTGAGTCTATATTGGGAGGAGCCAAAAACATTCAGTACTTC.

This chain links TRBV5-5 with TRBJ2-1; D possibly corresponds to TRBD1 (5 bases). The ends were cut back, 4 bases at V and 7 bases at J, with 15 bases in the middle. The CDR3 covers 14 residues. Looked up from germline, CDR1 is SGHKS and CDR2 is YYEKEE (reference sequence). CDR3 loop: CASSPSPQGNEQFF. In DNA, the CDR3 is TGTGCCAGCAGCCCGTCTCCCCAGGGAAATGAGCAGTTCTTC.

J is TRBJ2-1 and V is TRBV20-1; tentatively, D is TRBD2 (6 bases). This CDR3 is 14 amino acids long. The germline gives CDR1 DFQATT, CDR2 SNEGSKA (reference sequence). V was pared by 5 bases and J by 4 bases, with 15 bases between. The CDR3 DNA reads as TGCAGTGCTCATGCCGAGGCGGGGTACAATGAGCAGTTCTTC. It translates to CSAHAEAGYNEQFF.

CDR3 sequence: CASSKRGTSGLNEQYF. The CDR3 nucleotides are TGTGCCAGCAGCAAACGAGGGACTAGCGGGCTGAACGAGCAGTACTTC. This chain uses TRBV13 with TRBJ2-7, with 12 bases aligning to TRBD2. This CDR3 is built from 16 residues. The V gene's germline CDR1 is PRHDT and CDR2 FYEKMQ (reference sequence). V gave up 5 bases and J gave up 5 bases; unmatched junction bases: 10.

This clonotype appeared a few times. The chain employs TRBV20-1 and TRBJ1-5; 9 positions agree with TRBD1. The ends lost 2 bases at V and 5 bases at J; junction bases unmatched: 7. This CDR3 is 15 amino acids long. Germline loops: CDR1 DFQATT, CDR2 SNEGSKA (reference sequence). The CDR3 reads CSARSGTGPHQPQHF. The CDR3 bases are TGCAGTGCTAGATCCGGGACAGGGCCTCATCAGCCCCAGCATTTT.

Concerning this clonotype itself: A much larger clone differs by one base, so this may be a read error. V is TRBV20-1 and J is TRBJ2-1; 8 nucleotides align to TRBD2. TRBJ2-7 matches the DNA end more closely, so the J call is doubtful. The germline CDR1 and CDR2 sequences are DFQATT and SNEGSKA (reference sequence). CDR3 length: 15 residues. The CDR3 loop is CSARSGVSSYNEQYF. CDR3 nucleotides: TGCAGTGCCCGTAGCGGGGTCAGCTCCTACAATGAGCAGTACTTC.